This TCR beta chain was documented in a study of T cell repertoires in cytomegalovirus infection. Study at large: Both a matching HLA type and CMV infection were indicated by public TCR beta signatures.

One entry per CDR3 protein results from TCRdb running MiXCR on the reads. The table records 600,000 to 800,000 distinct CDR3 sequences, 20% to 25% of them present only once. This clonotype has only a few counts. What it binds is unknown. Per the germline V gene, CDR1 is KGHDR and CDR2 is SFDVKD. There are 16 residues in the CDR3. The ends lost 4 bases at V and 6 bases at J; junction bases unmatched: 7. Overall study findings and caveats: Summed public TCR beta family frequency identified CMV carriers bearing the relevant HLA. CMV-specific TCR beta clonotypes restricted by HLA-C dominated the ex vivo response.

The rearrangement uses TRBV24-1 and TRBJ2-1, with 11 nucleotides matching TRBD1. This receptor was obtained from a human donor in good health (CMV status not recorded). Some clones in this sample may be carry-over from other donors' samples. The sequenced sample consisted of CD8+ T cells from PBMCs. The CDR3 spells CATSETDRGLFNEQFF. CDR3 bases: TGTGCCACCAGTGAAACGGACAGGGGGCTATTCAATGAGCAGTTCTTC.